These 23 T cell receptor beta chains share one sample of origin, sequenced in a study of cytomegalovirus exposure and HLA in healthy donors. With 60 Vbeta and 13 Jbeta primers, the PCR was carried out. Clones were read by immunoSEQ multiplex PCR, and TCRdb kept only the in-frame ones, dropping some. The ten most abundant clones cover around 1.6% of a sample with some 130,000 clones. Sequencing was carried out using PBMCs. Receptors originate from a woman between 40 and 55 years old in good health and CMV-seropositive.

The rearrangement joins TRBV7-8 to TRBJ2-7; 12 bases agree with TRBD2. The CDR3 runs 15 residues. Losses at the gene ends were 3 bases for V and 5 bases for J; bases not matched to a gene: 5. Germline CDR1 and CDR2: SGHVS and FQNEAQ. The CDR3 sequence is CASSFRLAGVDEQYF. The CDR3 DNA reads TGTGCCAGCAGCTTCAGACTAGCGGGAGTAGACGAGCAGTACTTC.

The genes are TRBV7-2 and TRBJ2-1, with TRBD2 as a possible D gene (6 bases). V lost 3 bases to trimming and J lost 5 bases, with 14 bases between them. Germline V lookup: CDR1 SGHTA, CDR2 FQGNSA. The CDR3 runs to 15 residues. CDR3: CASSFSGSTHNEQFF. The DNA for the CDR3 is TGTGCCAGCAGCTTTTCCGGGAGTACCCACAATGAGCAGTTCTTC.

This chain uses TRBV6-1 with TRBJ2-2; D is possibly TRBD1 (5 bases). V was clipped by 1 base and J by 3 bases, with 18 bases between them. Germline V gives CDR1 MNHNS, CDR2 SASEGT. The CDR3 spans 18 residues. Here the CDR3 reads CASSEDLLTVQDTGELFF. CDR3 sequence (DNA): TGTGCCAGCAGTGAAGACTTACTGACAGTCCAGGACACCGGGGAGCTGTTTTTT.

The rearrangement joins TRBV4-3 to TRBJ2-1; D is unresolved. V gave up 4 bases and J gave up 0 bases, with 13 bases separating them. This CDR3 has 16 amino acids. The V gene's germline CDR1 is LGHNA and CDR2 YSLEER. CDR3 residues: CASSLSAGGSYNEQFF. In nucleotides, the CDR3 is TGCGCCAGCAGCCTTTCGGCTGGCGGCTCCTACAATGAGCAGTTCTTC.

V gene TRBV18 combines with J gene TRBJ1-5; D possibly corresponds to TRBD1 (5 bases). The CDR3 length is 15 residues. V dropped 4 bases and J dropped 2 bases, with 12 bases sitting between them. The germline V gene encodes CDR1 KGHSH and CDR2 LQKENI. CDR3 DNA sequence: TGTGCCAGCTCACTTGGGGCGTCTGGCAATCAGCCCCAGCATTTT. It specifies CASSLGASGNQPQHF.

J is TRBJ2-3 and V is TRBV28; 7 positions match TRBD2. V lost 0 bases to trimming and J lost 0 bases; unmatched junction nucleotides: 9. Germline V gives CDR1 MDHEN, CDR2 SYDVKM. The CDR3 consists of 18 residues. The chain's CDR3 is CASSLWGGHAASTDTQYF. The CDR3 nucleotides read TGTGCCAGCAGTTTATGGGGAGGGCACGCCGCTAGCACAGATACGCAGTATTTT. The entire variable domain, with the rest obtained from reference TRBV28 and TRBJ2-3, is as follows: DVKVTQSSRYLVKRTGEKVFLECVQDMDHENMFWYRQDPGLGLRLIYFSYDVKMKEKGDIPEGYSVSREKKERFSLILESASTNQTSMYLCASSLWGGHAASTDTQYFGPGTRLTVL.

This chain connects TRBV6-1 to TRBJ2-1, with a weak D call TRBD2 (6 bases). V dropped 2 bases and J dropped 4 bases, with 12 bases sitting between them. Germline CDR1 MNHNS, CDR2 SASEGT. This CDR3 spans 15 amino acids. In DNA, the CDR3 is TGTGCCAGCAGTGAATCCTGGGGGGATTACAATGAGCAGTTCTTC. It codes for CASSESWGDYNEQFF.

V usage is TRBV6-1 and J usage is TRBJ2-1; possibly TRBD1 for D (6 bases). The V gene lost 6 bases and the J gene lost 1 base, with 10 bases spanning the gap. The germline CDR1 and CDR2 sequences are MNHNS and SASEGT. The CDR3 sequence is 14 residues long. DNA for the CDR3: TGTGCCAGCAGCGAACAGGGTTCCTACAATGAGCAGTTCTTC. It codes for CASSEQGSYNEQFF.

The chain carries TRBV6-6 and TRBJ2-1; 10 bases match TRBD2. The CDR3 loop spans 14 amino acids. V shed 2 bases, J shed 5 bases, and the junction held 0 bases outside the gene matches. Germline CDR1 MNHNY, CDR2 SVGAGI (reference sequence). The CDR3 loop is CASSYGTSDNEQFF. CDR3 DNA sequence: TGTGCCAGCAGTTACGGGACTAGCGACAATGAGCAGTTCTTC.

V and J are TRBV7-2 and TRBJ2-5; D is ambiguous. Germline V gene sequence: CDR1 SGHTA, CDR2 FQGNSA. V was clipped by 6 bases and J by 5 bases, with 16 bases between them. The CDR3 extends over 14 amino acids. The DNA for the CDR3 is TGTGCCAGCAGTTACCCCCAGAGGCCCGAGACCCAGTACTTC. Protein: CASSYPQRPETQYF.

This chain joins TRBV7-3 and TRBJ2-7; possibly TRBD2 for D (5 bases). From germline, CDR1 is SGHTA and CDR2 FQGTGA. This CDR3 region has 14 residues. Trimming removed 4 bases from V and 1 base from J, with 11 bases in between. This chain's CDR3 is CASSSDRTSYEQYF. The CDR3 region has the DNA TGTGCCAGCAGCTCCGACCGGACTTCCTACGAGCAGTACTTC.

The chain is built from TRBV19 and TRBJ2-7; tentative D call: TRBD2 (5 bases). The length of the CDR3 is 14 residues. Germline V gene data show CDR1 as LNHDA and CDR2 as SQIVND (reference sequence). Trimming removed 6 bases from V and 0 bases from J, with 12 bases in between. For the CDR3, the DNA is TGTGCCAGTAGCGTGACGGGGAGCTCCTACGAGCAGTACTTC. This translates into CASSVTGSSYEQYF.

The chain joins TRBV10-3 to TRBJ2-7, with 7 bases aligning to TRBD2. Germline CDR1 and CDR2: ENHRY and SYGVKD. The CDR3 is 15 residues long. Trimming cost V 3 bases and J 0 bases; bases outside gene matches: 5. The CDR3 sequence: CAISEASGSSYEQYF. In nucleotides, the CDR3 is TGTGCCATCAGTGAAGCTAGCGGCAGCTCCTACGAGCAGTACTTC.

The V call is TRBV30, the J call TRBJ2-5; TRBD2 is a possible D gene (5 bases). The V end was cut by 0 bases, the J end by 1 base, with 12 bases between. The CDR3 contains 15 residues. Germline-derived CDR1 and CDR2 are GTSNPN and SVGIG (reference sequence). The CDR3 bases are TGTGCCTGGAGTGTTAAAAGCGGCTTCCAAGAGACCCAGTACTTC. Protein: CAWSVKSGFQETQYF.

The chain has TRBV27 and TRBJ1-2, with TRBD1 matching over 7 bases. The CDR3 extends over 15 amino acids. From germline, CDR1 is MNHEY and CDR2 SMNVEV (reference sequence). J lost 6 bases, V lost 3 bases, and 10 bases had no gene match. CDR3 DNA sequence: TGTGCCAGCAGTTTCACATTGGGACAGTTACATGGCTACACCTTC. It yields the protein CASSFTLGQLHGYTF.

The chain recombines TRBV6-1 with TRBJ1-4; 8 nucleotides match TRBD1. The CDR3 covers 18 residues. Germline-derived CDR1 and CDR2 are MNHNS and SASEGT. The trim removed 1 base at V and 3 bases at J, leaving 10 bases unmatched. For the CDR3, the DNA is TGTGCCAGCAGTGAAGGGGCGGCAGGGGGCGCGTCTAATGAAAAACTGTTTTTT. Its translation is CASSEGAAGGASNEKLFF.

This chain joins TRBV15 and TRBJ2-5; 10 bases agree with TRBD1. CDR3 length equals 15 residues. V trimming: 4 bases; J trimming: 4 bases; junction bases outside the gene matches: 6. Germline V gives CDR1 LNHNV, CDR2 YYDKDF (reference sequence). The CDR3 sequence is CATSKDRGRGETQYF. The CDR3 DNA reads TGTGCCACCAGCAAAGACAGGGGGCGTGGAGAGACCCAGTACTTC.

This chain joins TRBV6-1 and TRBJ2-3; 7 bases fit TRBD2. The junction had 5 bases not matched to a gene; V was cut back by 8 bases and J by 6 bases. The CDR3 is 12 amino acids. Germline CDR1 reads MNHNS; CDR2 reads SASEGT. In DNA, the CDR3 is TGTGCCAGCCGGCCCGGGGGGGATACGCAGTATTTT. Translating gives CASRPGGDTQYF.

The V call is TRBV6-5, the J call TRBJ2-1, with D perhaps matching TRBD2 (5 bases). This CDR3 comprises 16 residues. In germline, CDR1 is MNHEY, CDR2 SVGAGI. Deletions cut 0 bases from V and 6 bases from J, with 15 bases between. The CDR3: CASSYSSGLGSNEQFF. The CDR3 DNA reads TGTGCCAGCAGTTACTCCTCTGGACTGGGCTCCAATGAGCAGTTCTTC.

CDR3 in DNA: TGTGCCAGCAGCTTATCAGGTAGTAGCGGGAGTAAGAATGAGCAGTTCTTC. Amino acid sequence: CASSLSGSSGSKNEQFF. The rearrangement joins TRBV7-9 to TRBJ2-1, with 9 bases matching TRBD2. CDR3 length equals 17 residues. Losses at the gene ends were 2 bases for V and 7 bases for J; bases not matched to a gene: 12. Germline-derived CDR1 and CDR2 are SEHNR and FQNEAQ (reference sequence).

Here the CDR3 reads CASYIPGTAYNEQFF. The CDR3, as DNA: TGTGCCAGCTATATTCCTGGGACAGCCTACAATGAGCAGTTCTTC. The chain joins TRBV2 to TRBJ2-1; 7 bases map to TRBD1. This CDR3 is 15 amino acids long. The germline V gene encodes CDR1 SNHLY and CDR2 FYNNEI. V lost 8 bases, J lost 2 bases, and 9 bases stayed unmatched.

The chain carries TRBV28 and TRBJ1-2; a weak D match, TRBD1 (5 bases). Deletions cut 6 bases from V and 6 bases from J, with 14 bases between. Germline CDR1 is MDHEN and CDR2 is SYDVKM. This CDR3 region has 13 residues. The CDR3 DNA reads as TGTGCCAGCAGATTTTCGGGGGGTCATGGCTACACCTTC. This encodes CASRFSGGHGYTF.

V gene TRBV21-1 combines with J gene TRBJ1-4; the listed D gene, TRBD1, was not tested against the DNA. TRBV21-1 is a known pseudogene. This CDR3 contains 15 residues. The CDR3 reads CASSGGGWADEKLFF. The CDR3 bases are TGTGCCAGCAGCGGAGGGGGCTGGGCGGATGAAAAACTGTTTTTT.